Listed here is a single T cell receptor beta chain. It has no known antigen specificity. Per-nucleotide qualities are absent, and no much larger clonotype sits a single base away. Cut back by 2 bases and 2 bases, the V and J ends lie 16 bases apart. The CDR3, from cysteine to phenylalanine, totals 17 residues. The read is trimmed to its CDR3 DNA, 51 bases read in frame from base 1. CDR1 and CDR2, looked up from the germline V gene (reference sequence), are PRHDT and FYEKMQ. This entry belongs to a study of blood T cells in healthy people across ages (dated by TCRdb to between 2015 and 2017). In the study overall: In model experiments, template switching captured about one uniquely barcoded TCR beta cDNA molecule for every two T cells. To avoid experimental bias, donors of different ages were spread randomly across the sequencing lanes. To track age-related changes in TCR beta repertoire diversity, the study relied on deep sequencing normalized with unique cDNA molecular identifiers. The donors were split into four age groups: young (average about 15 years), middle-aged (nearly 40), aged (approximately 60) and long-lived (under 90). The study analyzed two additional independent replicas of 1 million unique cDNA reads from the same blood draw for two donors, one aged 18 to 30 and one aged 80 or older.

Findings and caveats that apply to the study as a whole: As age increased, observed TCR beta diversity per million T cells dropped in a roughly linear way, and a significant reduction was already evident by age roughly 40. Since profiling was done on bulk unsorted PBMCs, naive and antigen-experienced compartments could not be conclusively compared. There was a strong correlation between observed TCR beta diversity and the percentage of naive T cells measured by flow cytometry. Because donor CMV infection status was unknown, age-related changes in expanded clonotypes were potentially confounded. Estimates of total diversity based on one million sequenced T cells were regarded as lower bounds and as underestimates. The long-lived group showed more naive CD4+ T cells, fewer expanded clones and increased TCR diversity than the aged group, suggesting age selection.

Library preparation was by 5' RACE. For sequencing, an Illumina HiSeq 2500 was employed. A second PCR of about 6 to 11 cycles was performed with a sample-barcoded 5' primer and a J-beta primer mix. A template-switch 5' adaptor carrying 12 random nucleotides introduced a unique molecular identifier onto each TCR beta cDNA molecule. Each sample yielded at least 2.5 million CDR3-containing paired-end reads. The Mint cDNA synthesis kit, primed by a TRBC-specific oligonucleotide, was used to synthesize first-strand cDNA from all RNA. Following uracil-DNA glycosylase treatment, all cDNA underwent a first 18-cycle PCR with the universal primers M1SS and BC2_uni_R. In the paper's pipeline: Normalization of each sample was performed by random selection of 1 million high-quality reads, each carrying a distinct molecular identifier. Instead of being binned into consensus sequences, reads that shared molecular identifiers were thrown out. MiTCR, set to a Q25 quality threshold and the strictest error-elimination algorithm, was used for CDR3 identification, clonotype clustering and error correction. A nonparametric unseen species model with Euler transformation was used to estimate lower-bound total TCR beta diversity. TCRdb passed the public sequencing reads through fastp at Q25 and MiXCR, retaining productive beta sequences. Each record represents a unique CDR3 protein, reported with the most common genes and DNA among its rows. TCRdb, rather than the study authors, made the V and J calls. The sample includes about 750,000 distinct CDR3 sequences, with less than 70% observed a single time. Together, the top ten hold approximately 40% of the sample.

Donors were approximately 42 systemically healthy Caucasian individuals from Russia aged roughly 6 to 90 years. Approximately 9.7 milliliters of peripheral blood were drawn from each donor into EDTA-treated Vacutainer tubes. PBMCs were isolated by Ficoll-Paque density-gradient centrifugation, with at least 6.5 million obtained per sample. Trizol reagent was used to extract total RNA from PBMCs, with at least 5.5 micrograms per sample. For every donor, an aliquot of PBMCs went through flow cytometry to measure the percentages of naive CD45RAhigh/CD27high T cells. This receptor chain uses TRBV13 and TRBJ1-5, with the D gene uncertain. Sequencing was carried out using blood. This clonotype was sampled from a man older than 75 in good health. The nucleotides are TGTGCCAGCAGCTTACGCGGGAGGGAGGTAGGCAATCAGCCCCAGCATTTT. Its protein reads: CASSLRGREVGNQPQHF.